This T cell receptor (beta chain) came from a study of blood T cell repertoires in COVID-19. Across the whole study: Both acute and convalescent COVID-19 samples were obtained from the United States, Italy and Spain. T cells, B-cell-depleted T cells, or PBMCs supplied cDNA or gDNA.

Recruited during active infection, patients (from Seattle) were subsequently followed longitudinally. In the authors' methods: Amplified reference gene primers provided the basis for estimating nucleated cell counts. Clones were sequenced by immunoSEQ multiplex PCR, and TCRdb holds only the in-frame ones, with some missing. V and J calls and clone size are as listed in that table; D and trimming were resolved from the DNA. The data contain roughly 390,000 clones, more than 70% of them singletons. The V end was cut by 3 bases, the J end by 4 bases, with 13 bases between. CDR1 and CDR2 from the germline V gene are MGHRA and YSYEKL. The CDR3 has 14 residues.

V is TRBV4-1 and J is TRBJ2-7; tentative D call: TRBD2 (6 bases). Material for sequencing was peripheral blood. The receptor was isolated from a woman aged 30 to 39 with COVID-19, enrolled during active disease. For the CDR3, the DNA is TGCGCCAGCAGCCAGGGGGACTCAACTTACGAGCAGTACTTC. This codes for CASSQGDSTYEQYF.